This record concerns one T cell receptor (beta chain) sequence. The data derive from a study of multiple sclerosis patients with progressive multifocal leukoencephalopathy. This sample's time point: around 13 months of natalizumab therapy. Profiled with immunoSEQ multiplex PCR; TCRdb holds only in-frame clones, not every one. Here the sample spans roughly 29,000 clones, around 89% being singletons. There are 17 residues in the CDR3. The junction had 20 bases not matched to a gene; V was cut back by 6 bases and J by 8 bases. Per germline, CDR1 SGHVS and CDR2 FQNEAQ. This receptor was identified in a human donor with multiple sclerosis. This specimen was PBMCs, taken from a patient treated with natalizumab. The V gene is TRBV7-8, the J gene TRBJ2-3; 7 positions match TRBD2. The DNA for the CDR3 is TGTGCCAGCAGATTCACCCAGAGCGGGGCCGTGGTTGGTACGCAGTATTTT. Its translation: CASRFTQSGAVVGTQYF.